This T cell receptor beta chain was sequenced in a study of cytomegalovirus exposure and HLA in healthy donors (dated by TCRdb to between 2016 and 2019). For the wider study: An earlier analysis of some 620 of the donors reported approximately 280 Gb of sequence data and 95 million to 120 million unique TCR beta sequences obtained from around 180 million T cells. Besides the first cohort of roughly 640 subjects, a separate validation cohort made up of some 110 different subjects was used. High-throughput TCR immunosequencing, statistical association of individual TCRs with disease status, and machine learning were combined to predict cytomegalovirus infection status. Both class I and class II loci were covered by HLA typing, at four-digit resolution. In the later analysis, no new phenotypic data were used to find candidate immune exposures; instead, reliance was placed on TCR beta sequences and their occurrence across donors. To decide whether each TCR beta V gene segment behaved as functional or pseudogenic, an earlier analysis of fewer than 750 of the donors relied on high-throughput TCR beta sequencing. On average, roughly 240,000 unique TCR beta nucleotide sequences were sequenced per donor among several hundred genotyped donors of the cohort, with roughly 18% of those sequences being non-productive. Because of strong linkage in the cohort, roughly five DR-DQ haplotypes were treated as single units for association and clustering. Typing coverage varied by locus: 629-630 donors for A, B, C, DRB1 and DQB1; about 520 for DQA1; more than 600 for DPA1; 450 to 480 for DPB1. A later analysis re-examined previously published TCR beta repertoires from about 670 donors and added high-resolution HLA genotyping to investigate patterns of TCR occurrence. An early release covering 500 to 750 HLA-typed donors comprised roughly 300 gigabases of sequencing data and around 80 million unique TCR sequences. The T cell repertoires of 700 or so subjects were profiled by immunosequencing and related to cytomegalovirus serostatus. All discovery cohort repertoires had been generated using a single sequencing platform. Among the roughly 390 genotyped donors, approximately 76% belonged to the genetic ancestry cluster associated with self-reported Caucasian donors. The study aimed to test whether cataloging public T cell receptors could reveal signatures of past pathogen exposure. Donor age, sex, ethnicity and CMV serostatus were compiled alongside the repertoire data. A later genetic analysis used genome-wide SNP genotypes for about 60% of the roughly 670 donors, treating that subset as a discovery cohort.

Counted from cysteine to phenylalanine, this CDR3 has 14 amino acids. The DNA shown is the 42-base CDR3, in frame from base 1. The germline V and J ends show losses of 6 bases and 5 bases respectively, and no gene match explains 3 bases of the junction. The germline V gene (reference sequence) provides CDR1 MNHNY and CDR2 SVGAGI. On the study overall, not on this receptor specifically: A later genetic analysis associated a missense DCLRE1C variant with V-gene and J-gene trimming of TCR beta chains, and an independent cohort replicated the association. The 87-base-pair reads could not distinguish some IMGT-functional V segments, including TRBV6-2 and TRBV6-3, so those segments were excluded. A further reported finding was that TCR beta sequences accurately predicted the HLA-A and HLA-B alleles for most subjects in the first cohort. While some public TCRs were present in many individuals, most TCR sequences turned up only very rarely across donors. The authors suggested that the approach could potentially be generalized to other disease states and immunological phenotypes. About 17 rarely observed V segments, including chromosome 9 orphons, were excluded from the earlier analysis of almost 600 of the donors because counts were too low. A later genetic analysis reported fewer N-insertions in productive TCRs among donors in an Asian-associated ancestry cluster than the roughly 650-donor mean. The study listed 170 or so TCR beta chains as associated with cytomegalovirus. When HLA alleles, especially DR and DQ, strongly co-occurred, TCR associations were difficult to assign to individual alleles. The presence/absence analyses assumed that sequencing depth was roughly uniform across donors, and that assumption may not be true. A few of the identified cytomegalovirus-associated TCR beta chains were confirmed in vitro to be specific for cytomegalovirus antigens. CMV serostatus was the only immune exposure information available for the cohort. A cluster of highly shared sequence variants was judged likely to be a technical artifact of the sequencing pipeline. The classifier was reported to diagnose cytomegalovirus status with high specificity and sensitivity in both the original and validation cohorts. A later analysis found that most CMV-associated TCR beta chains appeared HLA-restricted, with HLA associations seemingly driven largely by CMV exposure. Only TCR beta chains were sequenced in this cohort, and the absence of alpha or paired-chain data limited detectable features. In an earlier analysis of fewer than 750 of the donors, most TCR beta V segments were observed in productive rearrangements about 90% or about 30% of the time, broadly matching IMGT annotations. Compared with equally common non-associated chains, HLA-associated TCR beta chains in a later analysis were more clonally expanded and had lower generation probabilities. A later analysis found that TCR association rates varied across HLA loci, with DRB1 alleles showing the most associated TCRs and HLA-C alleles the fewest. Because HLA typing was unavailable for some donors at each locus, only the typed subset was used in association tests. Several of the top co-occurrence clusters appeared to be linked to parvovirus B19, influenza, CMV and Epstein-Barr virus, according to a later analysis. At a false discovery rate of 0.05, a later analysis linked 15,000 to 20,000 TCR beta sequences to specific HLA alleles. Correlated functional status among segregating V segments might be attributable to linkage disequilibrium, but an unknown experimental factor could not be ruled out.

The cohort comprised around 690 healthy bone marrow donors. Cohort members were all nominally healthy when sampled, although unrecorded immune exposures were likely present. The donor was CMV seropositive and belonged to the group of more than 250 seropositive cohort members. Each donor provided a peripheral blood sample, and peripheral blood mononuclear cells were used for TCR beta sequencing. The Qiagen DNeasy Blood Extraction Kit was used to extract genomic DNA from the blood cell samples. Library preparation used the immunoSEQ multiplex PCR assay. For the multiplex PCR, a mixture combining 60 forward primers for TCR Vbeta segments and 13 reverse primers for TCR Jbeta segments was used. A multiplex PCR assay on genomic DNA amplified the CDR3 region of rearranged TCR beta genes. The amplified TCR beta libraries were sequenced on the Illumina HiSeq System as 87-base-pair reads. Per the original workflow: In a later analysis, some 80 million unique TCR beta chains were counted across the roughly 610 repertoires, and roughly 11 million of these chains were shared by at least two donors. Raw reads were error-corrected and collapsed into unique sequences with a nearest-neighbor algorithm that merged closely related sequences to remove PCR and sequencing errors. To assign V, D and J gene segments, CDR3 sequences were aligned to IMGT reference sequences. For a sequence to be retained, a match of at least six nucleotides was required to both a V gene segment and a J gene segment. Rearrangements were classified as productive when the CDR3 lacked stop codons and remained in frame with V and J, and all other rearrangements were classified as non-productive. CDR3 was defined according to IMGT convention as the region running from the second conserved V-encoded cysteine to the conserved J-encoded phenylalanine. The earlier analysis of 587 of the donors excluded sequences that lacked an unambiguous match to a single V gene segment. An earlier analysis of approximately 590 of the donors called V segments functional above 56.7% productive rearrangements and segregating when the between-donor standard deviation exceeded 5%. A statistical classification framework was developed to diagnose cytomegalovirus status using the catalog of TCR beta chain sequences. In a later analysis, V and J genes were assigned by comparing TCR nucleotide sequences against IMGT/GENE-DB human TR gene sequences. The TCRdist pipeline was used in a later analysis to assign CDR3 sequences and most-parsimonious VDJ recombination scenarios. A later analysis defined each TCR beta chain by its CDR3 amino acid sequence plus V-gene family, and excluded reads lacking a unique V-gene family. In a later analysis, several hundred highly shared, low-generation-probability nucleotide sequences were removed to address suspected cross-contamination and a sequencing artifact. For each public chain, a later analysis derived a clonal expansion index from normalized ranks of inferred template counts within each repertoire. Generation probabilities in a later analysis came from a VDJ recombination model fitted to out-of-frame rearrangements, and those results were checked against IGoR. A later analysis scored TCR-TCR, TCR-HLA and TCR-CMV co-occurrence with hypergeometric tests, applying a repertoire-size bias correction to TCR pairs. To estimate false discovery rates, a later analysis permuted the HLA or CMV assignments 20 times. In a later analysis, co-occurring TCRs were grouped with DBSCAN, and TCRdist sequence similarity was added when clustering was performed within HLA-allele-positive subsets. Repertoires with fewer than 30,000 or more than 120,000 public chains were left out of co-occurrence clustering, as were five repertoires with anomalous nucleotide sharing. The immuneACCESS repertoire file appears here via TCRdb, limited to in-frame rearrangements. These files lack a portion of the clones; in checked studies, under half of the deficit traces to unresolved V genes, and the cause of the others is not known. From that table come the V and J calls and clone size; the DNA was used to work out D and trimming. Across this sample there are tens of thousands of clones, with 65% to 80% seen only once. The ten largest account for roughly a fifth of the sample.

For this clone: The target of this receptor is not known. No qualities accompany the bases; no much larger clone lies one base away.

The chain couples TRBV6-6 to TRBJ1-5; 11 central bases correspond to TRBD1. Sequencing was done on a sample of PBMCs. The sequence came from a man aged 40-49 years in good health and CMV-seropositive. The nucleotide sequence is TGTGCCAGCAGCTTGGACAGGGGGCATCAGCCCCAGCATTTT. This yields the protein CASSLDRGHQPQHF.